The clone carrying this TCR beta chain was recorded a few times. Its antigen is unidentified. CDR3 length: 19 residues. Germline-derived CDR1 and CDR2 are SNHLY and FYNNEI. Trimming at V came to 6 bases and at J to 2 bases, leaving 13 bases not matched to a gene. The sample comes from a study of T cell repertoires in cytomegalovirus infection. Points from the study as a whole: Ex vivo, HLA-C-restricted CMV-specific TCR beta clonotypes prevailed over the rest of the response. Identification of carriers of CMV plus the relevant HLA was performed using cumulative public TCR beta family frequency.

TCRdb reprocessed the reads via MiXCR and lists one record per CDR3 protein. The sample lists fewer than 650,000 distinct CDR3 sequences, 40% seen once, with 40% to 60% in the top ten. This TCR derives from a human donor in good health (CMV status not recorded). Some clones in this sample may be carry-over from other donors' samples. The sequencing here drew on cultured PBMCs, taken from culture after CMV antigen stimulation. The rearrangement uses TRBV2 and TRBJ2-3; 14 nucleotides match TRBD2. In DNA, the CDR3 is TGTGCCAGCAGAAACTCGGGACTAGCGGGAGCTACATACACAGATACGCAGTATTTT. As protein: CASRNSGLAGATYTDTQYF.